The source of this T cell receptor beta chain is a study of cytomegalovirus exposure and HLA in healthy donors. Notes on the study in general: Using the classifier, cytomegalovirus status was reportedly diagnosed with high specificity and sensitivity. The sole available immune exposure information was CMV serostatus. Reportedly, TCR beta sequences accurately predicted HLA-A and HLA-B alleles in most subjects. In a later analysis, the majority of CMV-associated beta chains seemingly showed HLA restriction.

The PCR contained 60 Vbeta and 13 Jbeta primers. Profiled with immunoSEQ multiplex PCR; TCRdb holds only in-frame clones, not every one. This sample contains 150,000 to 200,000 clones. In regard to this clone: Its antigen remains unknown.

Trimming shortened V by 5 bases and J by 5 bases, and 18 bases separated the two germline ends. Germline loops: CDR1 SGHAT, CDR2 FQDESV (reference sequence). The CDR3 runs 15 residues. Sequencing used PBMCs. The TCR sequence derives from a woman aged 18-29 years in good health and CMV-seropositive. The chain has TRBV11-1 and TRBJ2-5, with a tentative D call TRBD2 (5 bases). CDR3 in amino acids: CASSPGIGSAETQYF. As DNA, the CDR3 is TGTGCCAGCAGCCCAGGAATAGGGAGCGCCGAGACCCAGTACTTC.